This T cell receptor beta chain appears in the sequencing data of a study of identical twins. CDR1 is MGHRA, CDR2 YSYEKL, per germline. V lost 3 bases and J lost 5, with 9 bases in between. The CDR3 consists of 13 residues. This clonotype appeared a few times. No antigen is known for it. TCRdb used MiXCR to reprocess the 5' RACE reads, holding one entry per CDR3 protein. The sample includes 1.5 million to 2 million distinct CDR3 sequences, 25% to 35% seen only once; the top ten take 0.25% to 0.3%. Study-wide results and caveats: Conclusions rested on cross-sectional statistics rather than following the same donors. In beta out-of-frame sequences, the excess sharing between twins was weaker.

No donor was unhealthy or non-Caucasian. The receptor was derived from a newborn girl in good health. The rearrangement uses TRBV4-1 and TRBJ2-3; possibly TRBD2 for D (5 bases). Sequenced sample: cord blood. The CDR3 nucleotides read TGCGCCAGCAGCCACTCCGGACTAGATACGCAGTATTTT. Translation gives CASSHSGLDTQYF.